This TCR beta chain was identified in a study of blood T cell repertoires in COVID-19. Study in general: Sources were T cells, B-cell-depleted T cells, or PBMCs; the material itself was cDNA or gDNA.

This CDR3 contains 17 residues. V gave up 3 bases and J gave up 6 bases; unmatched junction bases: 10. From germline, CDR1 is LNHDA and CDR2 SQIVND (reference sequence). Per the authors' pipeline: Reference gene primer amplification gave nucleated cell count estimates. Profiled with immunoSEQ multiplex PCR; TCRdb holds only in-frame clones, not every one. That table is the source of V, J and clone size, and D and trimming were worked out from the DNA. Seen here are tens of thousands of clones, roughly 78% observed once, and the top ten hold 10% to 13%. The origin of this receptor is a woman in her 70s with acute or convalescent COVID-19. The chain combines TRBV19 with TRBJ1-5; TRBD1 matches 11 bases. Sequences were obtained from peripheral blood. The CDR3 DNA reads as TGTGCCAGTAGTATGGGGAGGACAGGGGGCAGGAGTCAGCCCCAGCATTTT. Translating gives CASSMGRTGGRSQPQHF.